This T cell receptor beta chain was documented in a study of technical replicates of blood from a handful of donors. This CDR3 spans 13 amino acids. Trimming shortened V by 2 bases and J by 4 bases, and 8 bases separated the two germline ends. Germline CDR1 and CDR2: MNHNS and SASEGT. Clones were read by immunoSEQ multiplex PCR, and TCRdb kept only the in-frame ones, dropping some. The table includes roughly 93,000 clones, roughly 95% detected once. The V gene is TRBV6-1, the J gene TRBJ1-2; D ambiguous. This TCR was sampled from a human donor in good health. Material for sequencing was T cells isolated from PBMCs. CDR3 sequence reads: CASSELAGYGYTF. CDR3 coding DNA: TGTGCCAGCAGTGAACTGGCAGGCTATGGCTACACCTTC.